This passage covers 7 T cell receptor beta chains from one sample sequenced in a study of T cells in narcolepsy. TCRdb's table, derived via immunoSEQ multiplex PCR, lists solely in-frame clones and lacks some. This table has fewer than 35,000 clones, roughly 80% appearing once. Sequencing was carried out using CD45RA- memory CD4+ T cells from PBMCs. These receptors all come from a human donor with narcolepsy.

The J gene is TRBJ2-5, the V gene TRBV5-5, with TRBD1 matching 9 bases. V gave up 0 bases and J gave up 2 bases; unmatched junction bases: 5. CDR3 length: 16 amino acids. Germline loops: CDR1 SGHKS, CDR2 YYEKEE (reference sequence). Here the CDR3 DNA reads TGTGCCAGCAGCTTGGCCACGGGACAGGGACAAGAGACCCAGTACTTC. This codes for CASSLATGQGQETQYF.

V gene TRBV5-4 combines with J gene TRBJ1-5; D might be TRBD1 (5 bases). The CDR3 is made up of 19 amino acids. CDR1 and CDR2 from the germline V gene are SGHNT and YYREEE (reference sequence). The V gene lost 6 bases and the J gene lost 3 bases, with 28 bases spanning the gap. The CDR3 spells CASNNLAQGGRETNQPQHF. CDR3 in DNA: TGTGCCAGCAACAACCTGGCCCAGGGTGGCAGGGAGACCAATCAGCCCCAGCATTTT.

The chain uses TRBV13 and TRBJ1-3; 9 positions agree with TRBD1. The CDR3 runs to 14 residues. V trimming: 11 bases; J trimming: 0 bases; junction bases outside the gene matches: 5. Germline loops: CDR1 PRHDT, CDR2 FYEKMQ (reference sequence). Written as DNA, the CDR3 is TGTGCCGTCCGGGACAGGGCCTCTGGAAACACCATATATTTT. Translation gives CAVRDRASGNTIYF.

J is TRBJ1-1 and V is TRBV7-8; D perhaps matches TRBD1 (5 bases). V was pared by 3 bases and J by 2 bases, with 7 bases between. In germline, CDR1 is SGHVS, CDR2 FQNEAQ. The CDR3 spans 13 residues. The CDR3 reads CASSFGGNTEAFF. DNA of the CDR3: TGTGCCAGCAGCTTTGGGGGAAACACTGAAGCTTTCTTT.

In its sample, this clone was seen once. The rearrangement joins TRBV11-2 to TRBJ2-7, with D tentatively TRBD1 or TRBD2 (6 bases each). The germline CDR1 and CDR2 sequences are SGHAT and FQNNGV. The CDR3 has 15 residues. Deletions cut 0 bases from V and 6 bases from J, with 15 bases between. CDR3 in DNA: TGTGCCAGCAGCTTAGATAGGGGGGCGGCTCGCGAGCAGTACTTC. Its translation: CASSLDRGAAREQYF.

CDR3 sequence: CASTSTRGRETQYF. The CDR3 coding sequence is TGTGCCAGTACCTCTACCAGGGGACGGGAGACCCAGTACTTC. The chain links TRBV19 to TRBJ2-5, with D tentatively TRBD1 (6 bases). Trimming cost V 7 bases and J 5 bases, with 17 bases left between them. Germline CDR1 reads LNHDA; CDR2 reads SQIVND (reference sequence). This CDR3 is built from 14 residues.

J is TRBJ1-2 and V is TRBV10-3; tentative D call: TRBD1 (6 bases). Per germline, CDR1 ENHRY and CDR2 SYGVKD. V lost 10 bases and J 8 bases, leaving 14 bases between the germline ends. CDR3 length equals 11 residues. As DNA, the CDR3 is TGTGCCACCCAGGGACAAAGAGGCTACACCTTC. Its protein is CATQGQRGYTF.